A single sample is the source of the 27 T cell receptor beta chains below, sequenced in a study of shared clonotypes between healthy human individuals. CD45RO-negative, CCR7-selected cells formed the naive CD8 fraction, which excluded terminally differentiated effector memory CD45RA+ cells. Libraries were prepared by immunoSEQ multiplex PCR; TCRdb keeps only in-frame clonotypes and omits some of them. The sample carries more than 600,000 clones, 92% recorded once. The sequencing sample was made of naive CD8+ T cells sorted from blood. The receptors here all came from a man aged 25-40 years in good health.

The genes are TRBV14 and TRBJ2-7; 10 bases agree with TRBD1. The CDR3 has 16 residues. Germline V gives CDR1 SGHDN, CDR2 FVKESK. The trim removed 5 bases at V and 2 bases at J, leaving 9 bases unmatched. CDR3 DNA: TGTGCCAGCAGCTTGACGGGACAGGGGAGGGCCTACGAGCAGTACTTC. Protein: CASSLTGQGRAYEQYF.

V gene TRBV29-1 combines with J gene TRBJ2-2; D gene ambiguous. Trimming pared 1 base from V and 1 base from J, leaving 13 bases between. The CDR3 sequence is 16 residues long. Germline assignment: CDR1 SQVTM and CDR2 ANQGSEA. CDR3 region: CSVEASTDMNTGELFF. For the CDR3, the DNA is TGCAGCGTTGAAGCCTCGACTGACATGAACACCGGGGAGCTGTTTTTT.

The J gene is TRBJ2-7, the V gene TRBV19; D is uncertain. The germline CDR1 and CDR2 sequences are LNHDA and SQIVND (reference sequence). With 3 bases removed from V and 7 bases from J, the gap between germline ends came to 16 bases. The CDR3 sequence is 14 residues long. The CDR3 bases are TGTGCCAGTAGTATCGACTCACTGGACGGAGAGCAGTACTTC. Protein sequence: CASSIDSLDGEQYF.

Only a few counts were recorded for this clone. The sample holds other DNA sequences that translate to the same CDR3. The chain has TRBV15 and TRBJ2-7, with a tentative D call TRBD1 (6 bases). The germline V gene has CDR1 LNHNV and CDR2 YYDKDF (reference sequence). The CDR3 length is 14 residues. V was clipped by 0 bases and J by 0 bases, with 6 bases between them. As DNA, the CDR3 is TGTGCCACCAGCAGAGAAGGGGGCTCCTACGAGCAGTACTTC. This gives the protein CATSREGGSYEQYF. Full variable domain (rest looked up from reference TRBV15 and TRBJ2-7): DAMVIQNPRYQVTQFGKPVTLSCSQTLNHNVMYWYQQKSSQAPKLLFHYYDKDFNNEADTPDNFQSRRPNTSFCFLDIRSPGLGDTAMYLCATSREGGSYEQYFGPGTRLTVT.

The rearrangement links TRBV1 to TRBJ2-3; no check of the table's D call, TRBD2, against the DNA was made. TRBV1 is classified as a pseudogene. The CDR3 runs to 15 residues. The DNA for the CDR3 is TGCACCAGCAGACTTACTAGCGGAGTCACAGATACGCAGTATTTT. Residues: CTSRLTSGVTDTQYF.

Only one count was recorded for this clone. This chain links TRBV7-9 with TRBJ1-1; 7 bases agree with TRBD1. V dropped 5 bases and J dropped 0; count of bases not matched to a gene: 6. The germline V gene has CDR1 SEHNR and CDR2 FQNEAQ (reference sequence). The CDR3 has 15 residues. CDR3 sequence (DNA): TGTGCCAGCAGCCCTCCAGGGGGGATGAACACTGAAGCTTTCTTT. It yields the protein CASSPPGGMNTEAFF.

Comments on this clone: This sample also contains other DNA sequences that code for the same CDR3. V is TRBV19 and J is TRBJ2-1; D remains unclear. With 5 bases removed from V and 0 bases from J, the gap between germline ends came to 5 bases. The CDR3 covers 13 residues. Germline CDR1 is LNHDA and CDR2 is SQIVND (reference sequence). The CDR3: CASSPSSYNEQFF. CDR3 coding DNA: TGTGCCAGTAGTCCTAGCTCCTACAATGAGCAGTTCTTC.

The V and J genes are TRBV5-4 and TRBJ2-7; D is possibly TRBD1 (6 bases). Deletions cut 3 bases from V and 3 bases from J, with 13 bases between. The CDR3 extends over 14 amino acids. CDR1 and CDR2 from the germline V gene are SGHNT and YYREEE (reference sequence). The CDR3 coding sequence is TGTGCCAGCAGCTCGTCACAGGGCCTCTACGAGCAGTACTTC. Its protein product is CASSSSQGLYEQYF.

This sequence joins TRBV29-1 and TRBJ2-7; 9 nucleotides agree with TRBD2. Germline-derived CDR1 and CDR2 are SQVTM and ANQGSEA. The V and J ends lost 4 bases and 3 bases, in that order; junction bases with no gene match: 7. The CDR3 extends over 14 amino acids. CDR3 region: CSVVTSGTLYEQYF. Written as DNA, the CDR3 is TGCAGCGTTGTGACTAGCGGAACCCTCTACGAGCAGTACTTC.

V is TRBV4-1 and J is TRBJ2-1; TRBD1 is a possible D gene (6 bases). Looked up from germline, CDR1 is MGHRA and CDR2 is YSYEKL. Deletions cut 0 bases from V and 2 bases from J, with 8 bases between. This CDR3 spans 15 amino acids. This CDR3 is CASSQDRGTYNEQFF. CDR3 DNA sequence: TGCGCCAGCAGCCAAGACAGGGGTACCTACAATGAGCAGTTCTTC.

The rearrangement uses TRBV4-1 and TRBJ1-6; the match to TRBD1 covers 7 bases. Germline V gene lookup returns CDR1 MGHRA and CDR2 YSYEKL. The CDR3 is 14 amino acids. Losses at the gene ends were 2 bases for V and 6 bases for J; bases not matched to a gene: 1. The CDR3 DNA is TGCGCCAGCAGCCAATCAGGGGGTAATTCACCCCTCCACTTT. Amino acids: CASSQSGGNSPLHF.

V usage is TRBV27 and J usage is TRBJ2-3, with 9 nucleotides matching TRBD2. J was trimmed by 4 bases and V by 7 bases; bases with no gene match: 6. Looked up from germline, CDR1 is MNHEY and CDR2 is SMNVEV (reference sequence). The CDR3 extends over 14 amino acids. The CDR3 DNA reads TGTGCCAGCACCTTGGGACTAGCCCCAGATACGCAGTATTTT. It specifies CASTLGLAPDTQYF.

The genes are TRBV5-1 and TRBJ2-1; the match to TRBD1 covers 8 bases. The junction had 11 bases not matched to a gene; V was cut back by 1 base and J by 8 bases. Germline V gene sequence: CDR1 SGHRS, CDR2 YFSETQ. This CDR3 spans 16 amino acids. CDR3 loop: CASSLRVTGDIDEQFF. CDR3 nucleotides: TGCGCCAGCAGCTTGCGTGTGACAGGGGACATCGATGAGCAGTTCTTC.

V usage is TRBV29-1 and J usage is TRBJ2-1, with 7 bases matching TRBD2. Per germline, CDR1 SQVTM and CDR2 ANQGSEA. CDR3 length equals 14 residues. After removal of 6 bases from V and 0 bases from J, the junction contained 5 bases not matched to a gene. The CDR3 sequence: CSVSGMSSYNEQFF. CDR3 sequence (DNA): TGCAGCGTAAGCGGGATGAGCTCCTACAATGAGCAGTTCTTC.

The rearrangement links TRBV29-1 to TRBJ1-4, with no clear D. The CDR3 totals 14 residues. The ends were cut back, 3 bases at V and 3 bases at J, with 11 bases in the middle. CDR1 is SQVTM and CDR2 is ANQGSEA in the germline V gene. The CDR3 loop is CSVEWAGANEKLFF. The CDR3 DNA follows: TGCAGCGTTGAGTGGGCCGGAGCTAATGAAAAACTGTTTTTT.

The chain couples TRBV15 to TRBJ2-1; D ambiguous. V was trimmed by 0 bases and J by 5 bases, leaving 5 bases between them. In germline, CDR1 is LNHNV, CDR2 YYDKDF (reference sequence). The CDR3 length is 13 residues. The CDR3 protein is CATSREAHNEQFF. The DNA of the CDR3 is TGTGCCACCAGCAGAGAAGCGCACAATGAGCAGTTCTTC. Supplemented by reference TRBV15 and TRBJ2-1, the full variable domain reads DAMVIQNPRYQVTQFGKPVTLSCSQTLNHNVMYWYQQKSSQAPKLLFHYYDKDFNNEADTPDNFQSRRPNTSFCFLDIRSPGLGDTAMYLCATSREAHNEQFFGPGTRLTVL.

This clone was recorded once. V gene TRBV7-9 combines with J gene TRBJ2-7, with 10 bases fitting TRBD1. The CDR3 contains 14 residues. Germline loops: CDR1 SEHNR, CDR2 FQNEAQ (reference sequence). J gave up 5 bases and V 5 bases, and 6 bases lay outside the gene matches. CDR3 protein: CASSKGQGIHEQYF. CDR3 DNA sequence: TGTGCCAGCAGCAAGGGACAGGGGATCCACGAGCAGTACTTC.

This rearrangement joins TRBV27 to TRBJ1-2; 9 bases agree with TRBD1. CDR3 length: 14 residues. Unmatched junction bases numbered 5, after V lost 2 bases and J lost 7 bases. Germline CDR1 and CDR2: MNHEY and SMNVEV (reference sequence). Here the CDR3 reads CASSLGTGLGGYTF. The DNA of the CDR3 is TGTGCCAGCAGTTTAGGGACAGGGTTGGGTGGCTACACCTTC.

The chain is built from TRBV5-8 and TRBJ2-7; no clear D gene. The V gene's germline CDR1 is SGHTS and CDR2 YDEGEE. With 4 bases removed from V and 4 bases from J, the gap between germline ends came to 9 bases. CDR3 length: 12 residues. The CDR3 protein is CASSLTNYEQYF. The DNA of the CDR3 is TGTGCCAGCAGCCTGACAAATTACGAGCAGTACTTC.

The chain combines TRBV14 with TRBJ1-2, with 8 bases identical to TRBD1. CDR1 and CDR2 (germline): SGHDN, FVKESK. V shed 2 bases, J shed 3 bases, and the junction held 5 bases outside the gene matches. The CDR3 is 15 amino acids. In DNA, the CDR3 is TGTGCCAGCAGCCAAAAATCGACAGGGGACTATGGCTACACCTTC. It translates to CASSQKSTGDYGYTF.

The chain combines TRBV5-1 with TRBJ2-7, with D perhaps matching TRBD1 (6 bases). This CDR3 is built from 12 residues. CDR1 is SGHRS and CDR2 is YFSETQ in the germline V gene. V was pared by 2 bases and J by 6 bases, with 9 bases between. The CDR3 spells CASSLQGVEQYF. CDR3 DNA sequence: TGCGCCAGCAGCTTACAGGGCGTCGAGCAGTACTTC. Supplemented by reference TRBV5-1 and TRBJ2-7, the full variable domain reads KAGVTQTPRYLIKTRGQQVTLSCSPISGHRSVSWYQQTPGQGLQFLFEYFSETQRNKGNFPGRFSGRQFSNSRSEMNVSTLELGDSALYLCASSLQGVEQYFGPGTRLTVT.

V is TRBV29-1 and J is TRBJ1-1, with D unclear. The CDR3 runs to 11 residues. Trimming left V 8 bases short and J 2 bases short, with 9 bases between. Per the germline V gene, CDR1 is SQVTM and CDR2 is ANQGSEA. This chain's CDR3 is CSLHDNTEAFF. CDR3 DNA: TGCAGCCTACATGACAACACTGAAGCTTTCTTT.

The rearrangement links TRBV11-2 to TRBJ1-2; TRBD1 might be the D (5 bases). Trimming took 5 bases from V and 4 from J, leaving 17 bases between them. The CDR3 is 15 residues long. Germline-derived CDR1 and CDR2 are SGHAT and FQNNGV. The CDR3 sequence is CASSPSPGTAYGYTF. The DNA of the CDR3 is TGTGCCAGCAGCCCTAGCCCTGGGACCGCCTATGGCTACACCTTC.

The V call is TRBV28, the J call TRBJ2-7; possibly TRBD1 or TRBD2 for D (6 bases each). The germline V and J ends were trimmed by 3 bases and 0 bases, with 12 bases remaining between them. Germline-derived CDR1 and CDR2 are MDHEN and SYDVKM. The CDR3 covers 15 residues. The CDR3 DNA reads TGTGCCAGCAGTTTCGGGGGCCTCAGCTCCTACGAGCAGTACTTC. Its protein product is CASSFGGLSSYEQYF.

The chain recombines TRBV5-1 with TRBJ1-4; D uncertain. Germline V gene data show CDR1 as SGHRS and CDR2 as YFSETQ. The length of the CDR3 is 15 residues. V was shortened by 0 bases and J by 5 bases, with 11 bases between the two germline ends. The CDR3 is CASSLGVLGNEKLFF. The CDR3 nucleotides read TGCGCCAGCAGCTTGGGGGTTCTAGGAAATGAAAAACTGTTTTTT.

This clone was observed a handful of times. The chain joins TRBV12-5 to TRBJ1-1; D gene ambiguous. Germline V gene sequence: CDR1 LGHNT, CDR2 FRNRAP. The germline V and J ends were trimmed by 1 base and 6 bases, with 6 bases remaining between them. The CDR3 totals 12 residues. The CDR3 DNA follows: TGTGCTAGTGGTTTGGGGAGCGCTGAAGCTTTCTTT. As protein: CASGLGSAEAFF.

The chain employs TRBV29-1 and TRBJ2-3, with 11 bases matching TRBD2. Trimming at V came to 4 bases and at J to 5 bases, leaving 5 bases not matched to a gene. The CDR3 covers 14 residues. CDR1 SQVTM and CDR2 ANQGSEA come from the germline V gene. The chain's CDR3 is CSVVGLAGGDTQYF. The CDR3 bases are TGCAGCGTTGTAGGGCTAGCGGGGGGAGATACGCAGTATTTT.